The T cell receptor (beta chain) described here comes from a study of cytomegalovirus exposure and HLA in healthy donors. This clone appeared a single time. PCR involved 60 Vbeta and 13 Jbeta primers. TCRdb's table, derived via immunoSEQ multiplex PCR, lists solely in-frame clones and lacks some. The sample has 110,000 to 150,000 clones; 80% are singletons. This CDR3 region has 16 residues. Trimming stripped 4 bases from V and 3 bases from J, with 19 bases between. The germline gives CDR1 SGHAT, CDR2 FQNNGV. This chain uses TRBV11-2 with TRBJ2-7; the D is unclear. This TCR derives from a female donor in good health and CMV-seronegative. Sequencing input: PBMCs. Written as DNA, the CDR3 is TGTGCCAGCAGCTCCCTAAAGCGATCCGGTGACTACGAGCAGTACTTC. Residues: CASSSLKRSGDYEQYF.